The 4 T cell receptor beta chains below all came from one sample that was sequenced in a study of T cells in Graves' hyperthyroidism and ophthalmopathy. Authors of the study amplified TCR beta CDR3 regions from RNA transcripts. When the TCR CDR3 underwent first-round RT-PCR, the HTBI primer set was used. TCRdb itself ran the multiplex PCR reads through MiXCR, one entry per CDR3 protein. Of 500,000 to 600,000 distinct CDR3 sequences in the sample, around 20% were seen once. Sample: blood. These TCRs come from a middle-aged man with Graves' ophthalmopathy.

This clonotype was recorded many times. J is TRBJ2-2 and V is TRBV7-9; 7 bases match TRBD2. V lost 2 bases to trimming and J lost 0 bases; unmatched junction nucleotides: 6. This CDR3 is 17 amino acids long. In germline, CDR1 is SEHNR, CDR2 FQNEAQ (reference sequence). The CDR3 coding sequence is TGTGCCAGCAGCTTAAGGGGCAGCGGGACGAACACCGGGGAGCTGTTTTTT. Translation: CASSLRGSGTNTGELFF.

V is TRBV10-2 and J is TRBJ2-1, with D possibly matching TRBD2 (5 bases). CDR3 length equals 15 residues. Trimming removed 6 bases at V and 4 bases at J, with 16 bases between. Germline CDR1 WSHSY, CDR2 SAAADI. The CDR3 loop reads CASRLSTSGYNEQFF. CDR3 in DNA: TGCGCCAGCAGATTGTCGACTTCGGGGTACAATGAGCAGTTCTTC.

This clonotype has ten or more counts. J is TRBJ1-3 and V is TRBV6-5; D is undetermined. The germline CDR1 and CDR2 sequences are MNHEY and SVGAGI. The V gene lost 0 bases and the J gene lost 4 bases, with 10 bases spanning the gap. The CDR3 consists of 15 residues. The CDR3 DNA sequence: TGTGCCAGCAGTTACTCAGGATTGGCAGGAAACACCATATATTTT. Its translation is CASSYSGLAGNTIYF.

This clonotype was recorded a few times. The V gene is TRBV28, the J gene TRBJ1-2, with 7 bases matching TRBD1. CDR3 length: 14 residues. V dropped 6 bases and J dropped 2; count of bases not matched to a gene: 6. The germline CDR1 and CDR2 sequences are MDHEN and SYDVKM. In DNA, the CDR3 is TGTGCCAGCAGCTGGGGACAGACCAACTATGGCTACACCTTC. This codes for CASSWGQTNYGYTF.